Following are 30 T cell receptor beta chains from one sample sequenced in a study of blood T cell repertoires in COVID-19 (TCRdb year 2020). The receptor library was made with the immunoSEQ multiplex PCR assay. TCRdb holds this immuneACCESS table with in-frame rearrangements only. Some clones are missing; in checked studies, unresolved V genes explain under half, and the rest has no known cause. Counted in this sample were under 90,000 clones; around 85% of them appeared once. The ten largest clones add up to 16% of the sample. Sequencing was performed on peripheral blood. The origin of the receptors is a woman at least 80 years old with active or convalescent COVID-19.

The chain recombines TRBV6-6 with TRBJ1-6, with a possible D match to TRBD1 (5 bases). Per the germline V gene, CDR1 is MNHNY and CDR2 is SVGAGI (reference sequence). CDR3 length: 16 amino acids. Between the trimmed V and J ends, which lost 0 bases and 9 bases, there was a span of 15 bases. The CDR3 nucleotides read TGTGCCAGCAGTTACTCGTCAGGGCCCCAAATTTCACCCCTCCACTTT. As protein: CASSYSSGPQISPLHF.

This CDR3 reads CSVGQGPSTDTQYF. Here the CDR3 DNA reads TGCAGCGTGGGACAAGGGCCTAGCACAGATACGCAGTATTTT. V usage is TRBV29-1 and J usage is TRBJ2-3, with a possible D match to TRBD1 (6 bases). The V gene's germline CDR1 is SQVTM and CDR2 ANQGSEA. Trimming left V 6 bases short and J 0 bases short, with 13 bases between. The length of the CDR3 is 14 residues.

In its sample, this clone was seen once. The chain recombines TRBV4-1 with TRBJ2-2; the D gene is possibly TRBD1 (5 bases). This CDR3 is 16 amino acids long. Germline CDR1 and CDR2: MGHRA and YSYEKL. Trimming took off 0 bases at V and 5 bases at J, with 13 bases between the two ends. The CDR3 loop reads CASSQEVTVPTGELFF. DNA for the CDR3: TGCGCCAGCAGCCAAGAAGTGACAGTCCCAACCGGGGAGCTGTTTTTT.

This chain joins TRBV7-2 and TRBJ1-4; 7 nucleotides align to TRBD1. CDR3 length equals 15 residues. Trimming removed 0 bases from V and 3 bases from J; junction bases left unmatched: 1. Germline values: CDR1 SGHTA, CDR2 FQGNSA. CDR3 sequence: CASSLAGQPNEKLFF. For the CDR3, the DNA is TGTGCCAGCAGCTTAGCGGGACAGCCTAATGAAAAACTGTTTTTT. The whole variable domain, remainder taken from reference TRBV7-2 and TRBJ1-4, is GAGVSQSPSNKVTEKGKDVELRCDPISGHTALYWYRQSLGQGLEFLIYFQGNSAPDKSGLPSDRFSAERTGGSVSTLTIQRTQQEDSAVYLCASSLAGQPNEKLFFGSGTQLSVL.

The rearrangement links TRBV9 to TRBJ2-7; D possibly corresponds to TRBD1 (6 bases). The CDR3 covers 14 residues. Germline CDR1 is SGDLS and CDR2 is YYNGEE. The V end was cut by 7 bases, the J end by 5 bases, with 19 bases between. The CDR3 DNA sequence: TGTGCCAGCGCACTACAGGGTGTGGGGGACGAGCAGTACTTC. Encoded protein: CASALQGVGDEQYF.

The gene calls are TRBV30 and TRBJ1-5, with 11 bases matching TRBD1. V was pared by 8 bases and J by 0 bases, with 12 bases of the junction left unmatched. In germline, CDR1 is GTSNPN, CDR2 SVGIG (reference sequence). This CDR3 has 17 residues. CDR3 bases: TGTGCCATGGGATCCGGGACAGGGGGGGCTAGCAATCAGCCCCAGCATTTT. Its translation is CAMGSGTGGASNQPQHF.

V usage is TRBV29-1 and J usage is TRBJ1-3; tentative D call: TRBD1 (6 bases). The CDR3 loop spans 14 amino acids. V lost 4 bases and J lost 1, with 11 bases in between. Germline V gene sequence: CDR1 SQVTM, CDR2 ANQGSEA. CDR3 residues: CSVARGSSGNTIYF. CDR3 bases: TGCAGCGTTGCCAGGGGAAGTTCTGGAAACACCATATATTTT. Full variable domain (rest looked up from reference TRBV29-1 and TRBJ1-3): SAVISQKPSRDICQRGTSLTIQCQVDSQVTMMFWYRQQPGQSLTLIATANQGSEATYESGFVIDKFPISRPNLTFSTLTVSNMSPEDSSIYLCSVARGSSGNTIYFGEGSWLTVV.

The J gene is TRBJ2-5, the V gene TRBV27; 8 nucleotides agree with TRBD1. The CDR3 spans 16 residues. V shed 2 bases, J shed 4 bases, and the junction held 9 bases outside the gene matches. Germline V gives CDR1 MNHEY, CDR2 SMNVEV (reference sequence). The CDR3 is CASSLNTGGVRETQYF. CDR3 DNA sequence: TGTGCCAGCAGTTTAAATACAGGGGGTGTTAGAGAGACCCAGTACTTC.

The V and J genes are TRBV19 and TRBJ1-2; 7 bases are a match to TRBD1. There are 13 residues in the CDR3. Trimming at V came to 5 bases and at J to 7 bases, leaving 7 bases not matched to a gene. Germline loops: CDR1 LNHDA, CDR2 SQIVND (reference sequence). CDR3 loop: CASSHRGSGGYTF. CDR3 nucleotide sequence: TGTGCCAGTAGTCACAGGGGTTCCGGTGGCTACACCTTC.

V and J are TRBV4-2 and TRBJ1-1; unclear D gene. Trimming removed 0 bases at V and 3 bases at J, with 11 bases between. CDR1 and CDR2 (germline): LGHNA, YNFKEQ. The CDR3 contains 15 residues. CDR3 DNA sequence: TGTGCCAGCAGCCAAGATCGCGGAGTCGACACTGAAGCTTTCTTT. Its protein product is CASSQDRGVDTEAFF.

V usage is TRBV4-1 and J usage is TRBJ1-4; 9 bases match TRBD1. The V and J ends lost 3 bases and 5 bases, in that order; junction bases with no gene match: 4. CDR3 length: 15 amino acids. From germline, CDR1 is MGHRA and CDR2 YSYEKL. The DNA for the CDR3 is TGCGCCAGCAGCCAGACGGGACAGGGAAATGAAAAACTGTTTTTT. It is translated as CASSQTGQGNEKLFF.

The count of this clone is one. This chain connects TRBV5-4 to TRBJ1-1; a possible D gene is TRBD1 (5 bases). CDR3 length: 15 amino acids. Per the germline V gene, CDR1 is SGHNT and CDR2 is YYREEE (reference sequence). Trimming removed 6 bases at V and 0 bases at J, with 15 bases between. The CDR3 region has the DNA TGTGCCAGCATCGAGAATGGGGGGTTGAACACTGAAGCTTTCTTT. Translation gives CASIENGGLNTEAFF.

The chain uses TRBV7-6 and TRBJ2-1; D might be TRBD1 (7 bases). Germline V gene data show CDR1 as SGHVS and CDR2 as FNYEAQ. This CDR3 is 12 amino acids long. The germline V and J ends were trimmed by 5 bases and 12 bases, with 14 bases remaining between them. This CDR3 reads CASSGGTASQFF. The CDR3 nucleotides read TGTGCCAGCAGCGGAGGGACAGCGTCGCAGTTCTTC.

V gene TRBV19 combines with J gene TRBJ2-2, with TRBD1 matching 8 bases. This CDR3 has 16 amino acids. Germline V gene data show CDR1 as LNHDA and CDR2 as SQIVND (reference sequence). The trim removed 3 bases at V and 6 bases at J, leaving 9 bases unmatched. The CDR3 loop reads CASSMFGQGRSGELFF. In nucleotides, the CDR3 is TGTGCCAGTAGTATGTTCGGACAGGGAAGGTCCGGGGAGCTGTTTTTT.

This clone was picked up a small number of times. The J gene is TRBJ2-3, the V gene TRBV15; 7 bases are a match to TRBD1. The CDR3 has 16 amino acids. V gave up 4 bases and J gave up 5 bases; unmatched junction bases: 12. Germline V CDR1 and CDR2: LNHNV, YYDKDF (reference sequence). Here the CDR3 reads CATSKPEGADLDTQYF. The CDR3 DNA sequence: TGTGCCACCAGCAAACCCGAGGGGGCAGATCTAGATACGCAGTATTTT.

In DNA, the CDR3 is TGCGCCAGCAGTCCTGGACAGGGATTTTCCTATGGCTACACCTTC. Its protein product is CASSPGQGFSYGYTF. The J gene is TRBJ1-2, the V gene TRBV5-1; 8 bases are shared with TRBD1. CDR3 length: 15 residues. The V segment lost 5 bases and the J segment 4 bases; nucleotides outside the gene matches: 10. Germline CDR1 SGHRS, CDR2 YFSETQ.

This rearrangement joins TRBV6-5 to TRBJ1-4, with D possibly being TRBD1 (6 bases). The CDR3 sequence is 13 residues long. Germline loops: CDR1 MNHEY, CDR2 SVGAGI. V was trimmed by 6 bases and J by 6 bases, leaving 11 bases between them. Here the CDR3 reads CASSGNRDEKLFF. DNA for the CDR3: TGTGCCAGCAGCGGGAACAGGGATGAAAAACTGTTTTTT.

The genes are TRBV28 and TRBJ1-3; D unresolved. The V end lost 3 bases, the J end lost 4 bases, and 10 bases lay between the germline ends. The germline V gene encodes CDR1 MDHEN and CDR2 SYDVKM. The CDR3 consists of 14 residues. The CDR3 sequence: CASSFVAVGNTIYF. The CDR3 DNA follows: TGTGCCAGCAGTTTTGTGGCAGTCGGAAACACCATATATTTT.

This clone was observed once. This chain connects TRBV6-4 to TRBJ1-2; TRBD1 matches at 9 bases. Germline V CDR1 and CDR2: MRHNA, SNTAGT. The V gene end was trimmed by 5 bases and the J gene end by 0 bases; junction bases not matched to a gene: 7. There are 16 residues in the CDR3. This CDR3 is CASSPGTGPPNYGYTF. The CDR3 nucleotides read TGTGCCAGCAGTCCCGGGACAGGGCCCCCTAACTATGGCTACACCTTC.

The rearrangement links TRBV7-9 to TRBJ1-1; D remains ambiguous. Germline lookup yields CDR1 SEHNR and CDR2 FQNEAQ (reference sequence). CDR3 length: 18 residues. V lost 1 base, J lost 3 bases, and 21 bases lay in between. The CDR3 nucleotides read TGTGCCAGCAGCTTAGTGGTGGTTCTGAGTAAGATGGACACTGAAGCTTTCTTT. Translating gives CASSLVVVLSKMDTEAFF.

This clone was detected only a few times. This chain uses TRBV7-3 with TRBJ2-1; 7 nucleotides align to TRBD1. Looked up from germline, CDR1 is SGHTA and CDR2 is FQGTGA. CDR3 size: 15 residues. The V gene end was trimmed by 3 bases and the J gene end by 3 bases; junction bases not matched to a gene: 5. CDR3 amino acids: CASSFFQGVYNEQFF. The CDR3 DNA reads as TGTGCCAGCAGCTTTTTCCAGGGGGTCTACAATGAGCAGTTCTTC.

The chain recombines TRBV5-5 with TRBJ2-7, with D perhaps matching TRBD1 (6 bases). Trimming removed 2 bases from V and 5 bases from J, with 14 bases in between. The germline V gene encodes CDR1 SGHKS and CDR2 YYEKEE (reference sequence). The CDR3 is 14 residues long. The CDR3 sequence is CASSFVGGFHEQYF. Written as DNA, the CDR3 is TGTGCCAGCAGCTTCGTTGGGGGCTTCCACGAGCAGTACTTC.

This clone is a singleton in its sample. The V and J genes are TRBV7-8 and TRBJ2-1, with a tentative D call TRBD2 (7 bases). Germline V CDR1 and CDR2: SGHVS, FQNEAQ. V was pared by 7 bases and J by 3 bases, with 19 bases between. The CDR3 runs 16 residues. The CDR3 bases are TGTGCCAGCAAGGTATCGCGCGGGGGCATCTACAATGAGCAGTTCTTC. The encoded protein is CASKVSRGGIYNEQFF.

The V and J genes are TRBV5-1 and TRBJ2-1; D uncertain. V dropped 0 bases and J dropped 5 bases, with 9 bases sitting between them. Per the germline V gene, CDR1 is SGHRS and CDR2 is YFSETQ. This CDR3 contains 14 residues. The CDR3 DNA is TGCGCCAGCAGCTTGGAGTCCAGGAACAATGAGCAGTTCTTC. Translating it yields CASSLESRNNEQFF.

In its sample, this clone was seen a few times. CDR3 DNA sequence: TGTGCCAGCAGTTACTCGGGGCGGGACGATGTCGAGCAGTACTTC. It yields the protein CASSYSGRDDVEQYF. The chain links TRBV6-2 or TRBV6-3 to TRBJ2-7, with a weak D call TRBD2 (6 bases). The germline CDR1 and CDR2 sequences are MNHEY and SVGEGT. Trimming left V 0 bases short and J 6 bases short, with 15 bases between. The CDR3 contains 15 residues.

This chain joins TRBV9 and TRBJ1-4; 11 bases match TRBD1. Germline CDR1 reads SGDLS; CDR2 reads YYNGEE. The CDR3 sequence is 14 residues long. V gave up 2 bases and J gave up 7 bases; unmatched junction bases: 1. The CDR3 DNA sequence: TGTGCCAGCAGCGTGGGGACAGGGGGTGAAAAACTGTTTTTT. Amino acids: CASSVGTGGEKLFF.

This clone occurred once. This rearrangement joins TRBV30 to TRBJ1-2; D perhaps matches TRBD1 (5 bases). V lost 3 bases, J lost 4 bases, and 12 bases lay in between. Germline V lookup: CDR1 GTSNPN, CDR2 SVGIG (reference sequence). This CDR3 is built from 13 residues. Here the CDR3 reads CAWRKTEIYGYTF. In DNA form, the CDR3 reads TGTGCCTGGAGAAAGACAGAGATCTATGGCTACACCTTC.

This sequence joins TRBV6-5 and TRBJ1-5, with D unresolved. This CDR3 is 14 amino acids long. The V end was cut by 6 bases, the J end by 1 base, with 10 bases between. The germline V gene encodes CDR1 MNHEY and CDR2 SVGAGI. CDR3 sequence: CASRNYQSNQPQHF. The CDR3 bases are TGTGCCAGCAGAAATTATCAGAGCAATCAGCCCCAGCATTTT.

The chain joins TRBV27 to TRBJ2-5; the match to TRBD2 covers 7 bases. The CDR3 has 14 amino acids. With 6 bases clipped from V and 7 bases from J, the junction kept 11 bases outside the gene matches. CDR1 and CDR2 (germline): MNHEY, SMNVEV (reference sequence). The CDR3 DNA is TGTGCCAGCAGACAGACCGGGGGGAGAGGGACCCAGTACTTC. Translating it yields CASRQTGGRGTQYF.

The chain joins TRBV28 to TRBJ1-6; D might be TRBD1 (6 bases). Germline V gives CDR1 MDHEN, CDR2 SYDVKM. The V gene lost 9 bases and the J gene lost 7 bases, with 16 bases spanning the gap. The CDR3 totals 14 residues. CDR3 region: CASQTGQRNSPLHF. CDR3 nucleotide sequence: TGTGCCAGTCAGACAGGACAGCGGAATTCACCCCTCCACTTT.